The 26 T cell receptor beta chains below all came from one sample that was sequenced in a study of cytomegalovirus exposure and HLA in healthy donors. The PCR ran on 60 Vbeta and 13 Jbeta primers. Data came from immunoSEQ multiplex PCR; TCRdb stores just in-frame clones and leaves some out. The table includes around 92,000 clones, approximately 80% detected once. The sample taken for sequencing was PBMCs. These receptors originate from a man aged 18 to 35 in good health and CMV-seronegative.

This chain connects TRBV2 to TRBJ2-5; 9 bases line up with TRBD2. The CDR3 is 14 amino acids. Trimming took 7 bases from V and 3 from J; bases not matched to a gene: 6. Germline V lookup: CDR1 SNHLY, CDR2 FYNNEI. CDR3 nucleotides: TGTGCCAGCAACGTACTAGCGGGCGAAGAGACCCAGTACTTC. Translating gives CASNVLAGEETQYF.

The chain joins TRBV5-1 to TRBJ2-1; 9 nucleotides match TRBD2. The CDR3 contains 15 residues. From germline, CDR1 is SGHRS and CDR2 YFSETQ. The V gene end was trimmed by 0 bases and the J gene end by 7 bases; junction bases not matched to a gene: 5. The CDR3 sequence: CASSLVAGGINEQFF. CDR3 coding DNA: TGCGCCAGCAGCTTGGTGGCGGGGGGGATAAATGAGCAGTTCTTC.

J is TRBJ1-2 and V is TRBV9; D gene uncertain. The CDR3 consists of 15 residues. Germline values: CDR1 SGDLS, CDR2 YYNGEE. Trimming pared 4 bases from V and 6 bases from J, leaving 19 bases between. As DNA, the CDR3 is TGTGCCAGCAGCATGGTCCTCCGCCGAGATCATGGCTACACCTTC. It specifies CASSMVLRRDHGYTF.

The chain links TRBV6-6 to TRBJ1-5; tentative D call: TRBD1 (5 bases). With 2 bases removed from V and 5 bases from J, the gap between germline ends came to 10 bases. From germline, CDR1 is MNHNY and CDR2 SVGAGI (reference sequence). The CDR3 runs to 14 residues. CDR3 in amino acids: CASSYRTPDQPQHF. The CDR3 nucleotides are TGTGCCAGCAGTTACAGGACACCCGATCAGCCCCAGCATTTT.

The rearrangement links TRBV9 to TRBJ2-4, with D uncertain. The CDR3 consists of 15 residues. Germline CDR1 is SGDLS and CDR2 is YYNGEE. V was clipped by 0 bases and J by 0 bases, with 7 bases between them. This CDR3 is CASSVGSVAKNIQYF. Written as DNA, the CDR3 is TGTGCCAGCAGCGTAGGGAGTGTAGCCAAAAACATTCAGTACTTC.

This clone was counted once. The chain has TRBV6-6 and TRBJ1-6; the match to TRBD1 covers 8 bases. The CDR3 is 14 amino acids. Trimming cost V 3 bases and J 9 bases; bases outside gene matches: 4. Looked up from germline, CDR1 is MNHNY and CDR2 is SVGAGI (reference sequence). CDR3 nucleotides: TGTGCCAGCAGTTATCGACAGGGGAGTTCACCCCTCCACTTT. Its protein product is CASSYRQGSSPLHF.

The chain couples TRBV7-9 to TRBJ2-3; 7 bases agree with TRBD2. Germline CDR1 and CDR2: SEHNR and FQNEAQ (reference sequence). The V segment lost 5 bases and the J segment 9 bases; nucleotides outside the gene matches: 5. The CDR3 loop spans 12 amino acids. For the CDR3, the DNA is TGTGCCAGCAGCCCCACTAGCGACACGCAGTATTTT. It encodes CASSPTSDTQYF.

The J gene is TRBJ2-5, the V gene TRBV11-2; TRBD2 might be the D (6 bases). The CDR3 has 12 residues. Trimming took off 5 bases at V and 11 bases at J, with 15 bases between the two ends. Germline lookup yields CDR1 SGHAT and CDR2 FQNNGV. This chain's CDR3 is CASSRELEEQYF. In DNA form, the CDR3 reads TGTGCCAGCAGCCGGGAGCTGGAAGAGCAGTACTTC.

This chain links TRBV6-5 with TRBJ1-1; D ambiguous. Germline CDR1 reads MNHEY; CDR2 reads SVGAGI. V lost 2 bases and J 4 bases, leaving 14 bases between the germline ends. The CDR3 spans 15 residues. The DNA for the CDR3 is TGTGCCAGCAGTTACGGAAGCCCCCGGGGCACTGAAGCTTTCTTT. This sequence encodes CASSYGSPRGTEAFF.

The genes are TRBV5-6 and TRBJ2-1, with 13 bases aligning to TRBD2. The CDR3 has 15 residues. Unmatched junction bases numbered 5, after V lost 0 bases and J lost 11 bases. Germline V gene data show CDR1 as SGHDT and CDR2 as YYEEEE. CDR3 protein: CASSLGGLAGPQQFF. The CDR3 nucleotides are TGTGCCAGCAGCTTGGGGGGACTAGCGGGACCCCAGCAGTTCTTC.

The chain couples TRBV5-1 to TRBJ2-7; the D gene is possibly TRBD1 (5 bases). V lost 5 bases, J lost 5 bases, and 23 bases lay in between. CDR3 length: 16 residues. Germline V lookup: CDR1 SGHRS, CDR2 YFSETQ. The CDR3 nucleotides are TGCGCCAGCAGGACTTATCTACCCCAGGGATTCAACGAGCAGTACTTC. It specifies CASRTYLPQGFNEQYF.

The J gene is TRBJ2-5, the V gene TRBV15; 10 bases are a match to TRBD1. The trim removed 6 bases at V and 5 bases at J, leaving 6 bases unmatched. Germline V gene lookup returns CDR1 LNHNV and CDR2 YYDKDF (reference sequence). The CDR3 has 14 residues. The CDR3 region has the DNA TGTGCCACCAGAGGACAGGGGGGTTGGGAGACCCAGTACTTC. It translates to CATRGQGGWETQYF.

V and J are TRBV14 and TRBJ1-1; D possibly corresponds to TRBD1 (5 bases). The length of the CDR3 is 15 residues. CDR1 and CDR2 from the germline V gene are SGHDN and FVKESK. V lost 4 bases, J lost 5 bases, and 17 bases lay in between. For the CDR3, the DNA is TGTGCCAGCAGCCCCCTGATGGGGGAGGCGACTGAAGCTTTCTTT. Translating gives CASSPLMGEATEAFF.

CDR3 region: CASNSGTGSTNEQFF. The CDR3 DNA is TGTGCCAGTAACTCCGGGACAGGGTCGACCAATGAGCAGTTCTTC. The chain carries TRBV19 and TRBJ2-1; 9 bases are a match to TRBD1. The V and J ends lost 7 bases and 6 bases, in that order; junction bases with no gene match: 10. The CDR3 covers 15 residues. Germline V gene lookup returns CDR1 LNHDA and CDR2 SQIVND (reference sequence).

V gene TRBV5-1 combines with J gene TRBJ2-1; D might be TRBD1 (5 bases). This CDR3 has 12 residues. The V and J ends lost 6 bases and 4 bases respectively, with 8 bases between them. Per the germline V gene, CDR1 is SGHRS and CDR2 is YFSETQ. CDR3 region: CASMAGYNEQFF. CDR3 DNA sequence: TGCGCCAGCATGGCAGGGTACAATGAGCAGTTCTTC.

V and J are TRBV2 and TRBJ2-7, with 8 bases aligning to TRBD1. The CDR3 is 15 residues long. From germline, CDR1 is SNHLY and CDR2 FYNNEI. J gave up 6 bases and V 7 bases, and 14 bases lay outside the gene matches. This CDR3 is CASTRNGDRGGEQYF. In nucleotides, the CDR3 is TGTGCCAGCACCCGAAACGGTGACAGGGGAGGCGAGCAGTACTTC.

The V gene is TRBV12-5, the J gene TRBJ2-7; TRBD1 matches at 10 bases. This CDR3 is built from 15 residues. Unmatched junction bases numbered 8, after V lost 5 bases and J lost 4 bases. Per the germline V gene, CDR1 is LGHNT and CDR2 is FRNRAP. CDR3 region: CASGLGTGAVYEQYF. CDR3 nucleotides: TGTGCTAGTGGTCTCGGGACAGGGGCGGTTTACGAGCAGTACTTC.

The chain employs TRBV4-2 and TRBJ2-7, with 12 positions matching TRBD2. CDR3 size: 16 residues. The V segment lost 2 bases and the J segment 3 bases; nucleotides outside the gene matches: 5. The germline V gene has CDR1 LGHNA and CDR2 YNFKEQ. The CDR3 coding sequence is TGTGCCAGCAGCCAAATCCTAGCGGGGGGGATCTACGAGCAGTACTTC. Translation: CASSQILAGGIYEQYF.

The CDR3 region is CASSPVGQGLTGEQYF. CDR3 coding DNA: TGTGCCAGCAGCCCAGTCGGGCAGGGACTTACGGGCGAGCAGTACTTC. The rearrangement links TRBV7-2 to TRBJ2-7; perhaps TRBD2 as D (6 bases). There are 16 residues in the CDR3. V lost 5 bases to trimming and J lost 6 bases, with 23 bases between them. CDR1 and CDR2 (germline): SGHTA, FQGNSA.

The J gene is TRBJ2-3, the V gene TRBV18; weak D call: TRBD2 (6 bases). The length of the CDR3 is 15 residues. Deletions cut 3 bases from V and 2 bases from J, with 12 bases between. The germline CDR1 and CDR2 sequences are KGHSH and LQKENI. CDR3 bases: TGTGCCAGCTCACCGGAGGAGGGGAACACAGATACGCAGTATTTT. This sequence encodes CASSPEEGNTDTQYF.

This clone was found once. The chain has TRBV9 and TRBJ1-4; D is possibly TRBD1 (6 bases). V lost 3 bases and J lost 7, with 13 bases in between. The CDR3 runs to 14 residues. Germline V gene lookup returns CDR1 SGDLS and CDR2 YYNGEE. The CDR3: CASSGGGAGEKLFF. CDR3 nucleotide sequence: TGTGCCAGCAGCGGGGGGGGCGCGGGTGAAAAACTGTTTTTT.

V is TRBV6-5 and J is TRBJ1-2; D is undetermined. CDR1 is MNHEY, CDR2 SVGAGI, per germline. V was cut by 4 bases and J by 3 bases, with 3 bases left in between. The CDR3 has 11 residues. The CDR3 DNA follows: TGTGCCAGCAGTTCCGACTATGGCTACACCTTC. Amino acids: CASSSDYGYTF.

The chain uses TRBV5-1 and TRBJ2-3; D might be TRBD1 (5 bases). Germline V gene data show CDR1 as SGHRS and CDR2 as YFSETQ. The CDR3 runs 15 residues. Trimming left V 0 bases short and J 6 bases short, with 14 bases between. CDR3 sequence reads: CASSLAGKEADTQYF. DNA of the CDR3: TGCGCCAGCAGCTTGGCAGGGAAGGAAGCGGATACGCAGTATTTT.

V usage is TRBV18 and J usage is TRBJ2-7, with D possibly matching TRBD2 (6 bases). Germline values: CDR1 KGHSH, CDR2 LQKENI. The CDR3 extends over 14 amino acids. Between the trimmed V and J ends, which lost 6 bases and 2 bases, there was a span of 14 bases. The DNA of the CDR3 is TGTGCCAGCTCCCGCGGGGCTTCTACCTACGAGCAGTACTTC. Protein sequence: CASSRGASTYEQYF.

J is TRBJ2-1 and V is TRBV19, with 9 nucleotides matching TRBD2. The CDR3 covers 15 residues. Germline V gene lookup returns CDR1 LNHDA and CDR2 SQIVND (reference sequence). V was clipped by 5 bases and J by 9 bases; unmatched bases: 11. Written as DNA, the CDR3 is TGTGCCAGTAGTTTCCAGCGGGGGGCCTCGGGTGAGCAGTTCTTC. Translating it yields CASSFQRGASGEQFF.

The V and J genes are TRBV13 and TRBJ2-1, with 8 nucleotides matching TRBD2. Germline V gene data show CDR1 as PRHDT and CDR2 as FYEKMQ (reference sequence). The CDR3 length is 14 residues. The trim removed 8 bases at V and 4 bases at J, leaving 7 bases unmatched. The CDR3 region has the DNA TGTGCCAGCTCTAGCGGGCGGGGTTACAATGAGCAGTTCTTC. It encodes CASSSGRGYNEQFF.